This paragraph covers one T cell receptor beta chain sequence. Germline assignment: CDR1 SGHDT and CDR2 YYEEEE. Trimming removed 3 bases from V and 0 bases from J, with 19 bases in between. The CDR3 totals 18 residues. Per the study methods: Reference gene primer amplification gave estimated nucleated cell counts. Method: immunoSEQ multiplex PCR; TCRdb's copy keeps in-frame clones and lacks some. That table gives V, J and clone size, and the DNA gave D and trimming. The data show 150,000 to 200,000 clones, roughly 91% seen once. This sample is drawn from a study of blood T cell repertoires in COVID-19. Turning to the study itself: The samples span acute and convalescent COVID-19 from the United States, Italy and Spain. T cells, B-cell-depleted T cells, or PBMCs supplied cDNA or gDNA.

The TCR comes from a man younger than 35 with acute or convalescent COVID-19. The sample comprised peripheral blood. The rearrangement links TRBV5-6 to TRBJ2-4, with D maybe TRBD1 (7 bases). The CDR3 protein is CASSSLQGGDLAKNIQYF. The CDR3 nucleotides are TGTGCCAGCAGCTCCCTGCAGGGGGGAGATTTAGCCAAAAACATTCAGTACTTC.